Following are 13 T cell receptor beta chains from one sample sequenced in a study of CD8+ T cells in alopecia areata. As for treatment: oral pan-JAK inhibitor, 5-10 mg twice daily. RNA, once extracted, was reverse transcribed into cDNA for use as the sequencing template. The protocol was immunoSEQ multiplex PCR, while the TCRdb copy is restricted to in-frame clones and leaves out a portion. The sample lists about 130,000 clones; about 51% were seen once. Source: CD8+ T cells sorted from blood, taken at week 4, from a patient treated with tofacitinib. All receptors come from a human donor with alopecia areata.

The rearrangement uses TRBV6-5 and TRBJ1-6; 8 positions agree with TRBD1. Germline assignment: CDR1 MNHEY and CDR2 SVGAGI. The CDR3 has 16 residues. V dropped 2 bases and J dropped 8; count of bases not matched to a gene: 8. The CDR3 DNA reads as TGTGCCAGCAGTTACCTCGGGACAGGCGAGGATTCACCCCTCCACTTT. Protein sequence: CASSYLGTGEDSPLHF.

The chain employs TRBV7-9 and TRBJ2-7; D is possibly TRBD2 (5 bases). Trimming cost V 5 bases and J 12 bases, with 14 bases left between them. CDR3 size: 11 residues. Per the germline V gene, CDR1 is SEHNR and CDR2 is FQNEAQ (reference sequence). The CDR3 nucleotides are TGTGCCAGCAGCCCCGGCCGGGGAACGTACTTC. Its protein product is CASSPGRGTYF. The variable domain in full, with the rest retrieved from reference TRBV7-9 and TRBJ2-7, is DTGVSQNPRHKITKRGQNVTFRCDPISEHNRLYWYRQTLGQGPEFLTYFQNEAQLEKSRLLSDRFSAERPKGSFSTLEIQRTEQGDSAMYLCASSPGRGTYFGPGTRLTVT.

This clone was seen only once. This chain joins TRBV30 and TRBJ1-6; no clear D gene. Trimming left V 0 bases short and J 7 bases short, with 10 bases between. The CDR3 is 14 amino acids. Per germline, CDR1 GTSNPN and CDR2 SVGIG (reference sequence). The CDR3 protein is CAWSVLNENSPLHF. The CDR3 nucleotides are TGTGCCTGGAGTGTACTTAATGAGAATTCACCCCTCCACTTT.

The chain links TRBV5-1 to TRBJ2-7, with TRBD1 matching 10 bases. The CDR3 runs to 14 residues. Germline loops: CDR1 SGHRS, CDR2 YFSETQ. The trim removed 2 bases at V and 6 bases at J, leaving 5 bases unmatched. CDR3: CASSFGTGVIEQYF. CDR3 nucleotides: TGCGCCAGCAGCTTTGGGACAGGGGTAATCGAGCAGTACTTC. The full variable domain, its missing parts supplied by reference TRBV5-1 and TRBJ2-7, is KAGVTQTPRYLIKTRGQQVTLSCSPISGHRSVSWYQQTPGQGLQFLFEYFSETQRNKGNFPGRFSGRQFSNSRSEMNVSTLELGDSALYLCASSFGTGVIEQYFGPGTRLTVT.

This clone was found once. This chain links TRBV7-3 with TRBJ2-3, with no clear D. V lost 5 bases to trimming and J lost 0 bases, with 6 bases between them. The length of the CDR3 is 13 residues. In germline, CDR1 is SGHTA, CDR2 FQGTGA. The CDR3 sequence is CASSPYSTDTQYF. DNA of the CDR3: TGTGCCAGCAGCCCCTATAGCACAGATACGCAGTATTTT. Filled out from reference TRBV7-3 and TRBJ2-3, the complete variable domain reads GAGVSQTPSNKVTEKGKYVELRCDPISGHTALYWYRQSLGQGPEFLIYFQGTGAADDSGLPNDRFFAVRPEGSVSTLKIQRTERGDSAVYLCASSPYSTDTQYFGPGTRLTVL.

The chain couples TRBV27 to TRBJ1-5; D remains unclear. Trimming cost V 4 bases and J 7 bases, with 11 bases left between them. This CDR3 comprises 13 residues. Germline CDR1 is MNHEY and CDR2 is SMNVEV (reference sequence). For the CDR3, the DNA is TGTGCCAGCAGTTCCTCCACGGTCCAGCCCCAGCATTTT. Protein product: CASSSSTVQPQHF.

The gene calls are TRBV27 and TRBJ1-1, with TRBD1 as a possible D gene (5 bases). Per germline, CDR1 MNHEY and CDR2 SMNVEV (reference sequence). Deletions cut 7 bases from V and 1 base from J, with 13 bases between. The CDR3 runs to 14 residues. The CDR3 DNA is TGTGCCAGCACGCAGATGGGGGGGAACACTGAAGCTTTCTTT. It specifies CASTQMGGNTEAFF.

V and J are TRBV29-1 and TRBJ2-1, with D tentatively TRBD1 or TRBD2 (6 bases each). This CDR3 region has 11 residues. V lost 7 bases to trimming and J lost 4 bases, with 8 bases between them. The germline gives CDR1 SQVTM, CDR2 ANQGSEA. CDR3 amino acids: CSGRGYNEQFF. The CDR3, as DNA: TGCAGCGGGAGGGGGTACAATGAGCAGTTCTTC.

The V call is TRBV4-3, the J call TRBJ1-1, with D unclear. The CDR3 is 14 amino acids. V was shortened by 0 bases and J by 6 bases, with 11 bases between the two germline ends. Germline V lookup: CDR1 LGHNA, CDR2 YSLEER. The CDR3 spells CASSQDGRAAEAFF. The CDR3 DNA follows: TGCGCCAGCAGCCAAGATGGCAGAGCAGCTGAAGCTTTCTTT.

The CDR3 reads CASSPGTSGYNEQFF. CDR3 bases: TGTGCCAGCAGCCCCGGGACTAGCGGATACAATGAGCAGTTCTTC. The chain carries TRBV7-3 and TRBJ2-1; TRBD2 matches at 11 bases. Per the germline V gene, CDR1 is SGHTA and CDR2 is FQGTGA. The CDR3 has 15 residues. Trimming at V came to 5 bases and at J to 4 bases, leaving 4 bases not matched to a gene.

CDR3 in amino acids: CASSQVFGGGETQYF. The DNA of the CDR3 is TGCGCCAGCAGCCAAGTCTTTGGGGGTGGAGAGACCCAGTACTTC. This rearrangement joins TRBV4-3 to TRBJ2-5, with D tentatively TRBD1 or TRBD2 (5 bases each). Per germline, CDR1 LGHNA and CDR2 YSLEER. V lost 1 base, J lost 4 bases, and 13 bases lay in between. The CDR3 contains 15 residues.

Note on this clone: Just one base apart from a much larger clone, this may be a read error. The CDR3 DNA reads TGTGCCAGCAGTCCCCAGAGGGATTCTAACTATGGCTACACCTTC. Its protein is CASSPQRDSNYGYTF. J is TRBJ1-2 and V is TRBV6-4; D gene uncertain. Trimming pared 5 bases from V and 0 bases from J, leaving 13 bases between. Germline loops: CDR1 MRHNA, CDR2 SNTAGT. The CDR3 consists of 15 residues.

This clone was counted at least ten times. This rearrangement joins TRBV25-1 to TRBJ2-2, with TRBD1 as a possible D gene (5 bases). V was trimmed by 0 bases and J by 3 bases, leaving 5 bases between them. This CDR3 spans 14 amino acids. Germline CDR1 is MGHDK and CDR2 is SYGVNS. This CDR3 reads CASSEYRDTGELFF. Here the CDR3 DNA reads TGTGCCAGCAGTGAATACAGGGACACCGGGGAGCTGTTTTTT.